Detailed here is one T cell receptor beta chain. Its specific antigen is unknown. Libraries were built with the immunoSEQ multiplex PCR assay. A mixture of 60 forward primers for TCR Vbeta segments and 13 reverse primers for TCR Jbeta segments was used in the multiplex PCR. A multiplex PCR assay on genomic DNA amplified the CDR3 region of rearranged TCR beta genes. The Illumina HiSeq System was used to sequence the amplified TCR beta libraries as 87-base-pair reads. In the authors' own workflow: Across the roughly 600 repertoires, a later analysis counted roughly 77 million unique TCR beta chains, roughly 11 million of which were shared by at least two donors. To remove PCR and sequencing errors, raw reads were error-corrected and collapsed into unique sequences using a nearest-neighbor algorithm that merged closely related sequences. Alignment of CDR3 sequences to IMGT reference sequences was used to assign V, D and J gene segments. For a sequence to be retained, at least a six-nucleotide match to both a V gene segment and a J gene segment was required. A rearrangement counted as productive if the CDR3 had no stop codons and remained in frame with V and J, and every other rearrangement counted as non-productive. Following IMGT convention, CDR3 was defined as the stretch from the second conserved V-encoded cysteine to the conserved J-encoded phenylalanine. The earlier analysis of approximately 500 of the donors excluded sequences that lacked an unambiguous match to a single V gene segment. An earlier analysis of fewer than 750 of the donors called V segments functional above 56.7% productive rearrangements and segregating when the between-donor standard deviation exceeded 5%. A statistical classification framework was developed to diagnose cytomegalovirus status using the catalog of TCR beta chain sequences. In a later analysis, TCR nucleotide sequences were compared against IMGT/GENE-DB human TR gene sequences so that V and J genes could be assigned. A later analysis assigned CDR3 sequences and most-parsimonious VDJ recombination scenarios with the TCRdist pipeline. In a later analysis, each TCR beta chain was defined by its CDR3 amino acid sequence together with its V-gene family, and reads lacking a unique V-gene family were excluded. A later analysis removed roughly 590 highly shared, low-generation-probability nucleotide sequences to deal with suspected cross-contamination and a sequencing artifact. For each public chain, a later analysis derived a clonal expansion index from normalized ranks of inferred template counts within each repertoire. A later analysis computed generation probabilities with a VDJ recombination model fitted to out-of-frame rearrangements, and checked the results against IGoR. A later analysis scored TCR-TCR, TCR-HLA and TCR-CMV co-occurrence with hypergeometric tests, applying a repertoire-size bias correction to TCR pairs. To estimate false discovery rates, a later analysis permuted the HLA or CMV assignments 20 times. In a later analysis, co-occurring TCRs were grouped using DBSCAN, with TCRdist sequence similarity added in when clustering inside HLA-allele-positive subsets. Repertoires with fewer than 30,000 or more than 120,000 public chains were left out of co-occurrence clustering, as were about five repertoires with anomalous nucleotide sharing. TCRdb obtained this table from immuneACCESS and retained in-frame rearrangements with V and J assigned. These tables miss some clones; where compared with another copy, unresolved V genes account for less than half of the shortfall, and the remainder is unexplained. Clone size and V and J calls were adopted from that table, with D and trimming inferred from the DNA. The sample table records under 120,000 clones. In total, the top ten clones hold about 0.59% of the sample.

This specimen belongs to a study of cytomegalovirus exposure and HLA in healthy donors (dated by TCRdb to between 2016 and 2019). About the full investigation: An earlier analysis of roughly 570 of the donors reported roughly 300 Gb of sequence data and 95 million to 140 million unique TCR beta sequences obtained from about 179 million T cells. An early release covering about 600 HLA-typed donors comprised approximately 290 gigabases of sequencing data and tens of millions of unique TCR sequences. Of the approximately 400 genotyped donors, about 80% fell in the genetic ancestry cluster associated with self-reported Caucasian donors. The study aimed to test whether cataloging public T cell receptors could reveal signatures of past pathogen exposure. The study profiled the T cell repertoires of approximately 700 subjects by immunosequencing and related them to cytomegalovirus serostatus. In addition to the first cohort of 666 subjects, a separate validation cohort of some 120 different subjects was used. The study combined high-throughput TCR immunosequencing, statistical association of individual TCRs with disease status, and machine learning to predict cytomegalovirus infection status. In a later analysis, previously published TCR beta repertoires from 550 to 700 donors were re-analyzed and high-resolution HLA genotyping was added so that TCR occurrence patterns could be studied. In the later analysis, no new phenotypic data were used to find candidate immune exposures; instead, reliance was placed on TCR beta sequences and their occurrence across donors. To decide whether each TCR beta V gene segment behaved as functional or pseudogenic, an earlier analysis of some 570 of the donors relied on high-throughput TCR beta sequencing. Donor age, sex, ethnicity and CMV serostatus were compiled together with the repertoire data. Genome-wide SNP genotypes for about 55% of the roughly 670 donors were used in a later genetic analysis, which treated that subset as a discovery cohort. All discovery cohort repertoires had been generated using a single sequencing platform. HLA typing included class I and class II loci at four-digit resolution. Typing coverage differed by locus: A, B, C, DRB1 and DQB1 were typed in roughly 620-630 donors, DQA1 in roughly 510, DPA1 in 600 to 610, and DPB1 in around 490. Because of strong linkage in the cohort, roughly 5 DR-DQ haplotypes were treated as single units for association and clustering. Across 398 genotyped donors of the cohort, an average of roughly 250,000 unique TCR beta nucleotide sequences per donor were sequenced, and roughly 17% of those sequences were non-productive.

Points the paper makes about the study in general: The sequencing pipeline was judged likely to have produced a cluster of highly shared sequence variants as a technical artifact. Because counts were too low, roughly 18 rarely observed V segments, including chromosome 9 orphons, were left out of the earlier analysis of some 600 of the donors. A further reported finding was that TCR beta sequences accurately predicted the HLA-A and HLA-B alleles for most subjects in the first cohort. Across donors, most TCR sequences were observed very rarely, whereas some public TCRs were present in many individuals. Specific HLA alleles were associated with 15,000 to 20,000 TCR beta sequences at a false discovery rate of 0.05 in a later analysis. Some IMGT-functional V segments, including TRBV6-2 and TRBV6-3, could not be told apart with the 87-base-pair reads, so those segments were excluded. According to the authors, the approach could potentially be generalized to other disease states and immunological phenotypes. The classifier was reported to diagnose cytomegalovirus status with high specificity and sensitivity in both the original cohort and the validation cohort. Because HLA typing was unavailable for some donors at each locus, only the typed subset was used in association tests. The only immune exposure information available for the cohort was CMV serostatus. The study gave a list of more than 150 TCR beta chains associated with cytomegalovirus. In an earlier analysis of some 500 of the donors, most TCR beta V segments appeared in productive rearrangements about 87% or about 30% of the time, broadly matching IMGT annotations. When HLA alleles, especially DR and DQ, strongly co-occurred, attributing TCR associations to individual alleles was difficult. In a later analysis, most CMV-associated TCR beta chains were found to appear HLA-restricted, with HLA associations seemingly driven largely by CMV exposure. This cohort had only TCR beta chains sequenced, and the lack of alpha or paired-chain data limited which features could be detected. V-gene and J-gene trimming of TCR beta chains was associated with a missense DCLRE1C variant in a later genetic analysis, and the association was replicated in an independent cohort. A later analysis found that HLA-associated TCR beta chains were more clonally expanded and had lower generation probabilities than equally common non-associated chains. A later genetic analysis reported fewer N-insertions in productive TCRs among donors in an Asian-associated ancestry cluster than the roughly 670-donor mean. Correlated functional status among segregating V segments might be attributable to linkage disequilibrium, but an unknown experimental factor could not be ruled out. In vitro tests confirmed that a few of the cytomegalovirus-associated TCR beta chains recognize cytomegalovirus antigens. Several of the top co-occurrence clusters appeared to be linked to parvovirus B19, influenza, CMV and Epstein-Barr virus, according to a later analysis. Presence/absence analyses assumed roughly uniform sequencing depth across donors, an assumption that may not hold. A later analysis found that TCR association rates varied across HLA loci, with DRB1 alleles showing the most associated TCRs and HLA-C alleles the fewest.

V lost 0 bases and J lost 5 bases, and the count of bases not matched to a germline gene is 9. The CDR3 spans 17 residues, from the cysteine through the phenylalanine. The DNA shown is the 51-base CDR3, in frame from base 1. The CDR1 and CDR2 encoded by the germline V gene are MGHRA and YSYEKL. The cohort comprised 550 to 700 healthy bone marrow donors. At the time of sampling, every cohort member was nominally healthy, though immune exposures that went unrecorded were likely present. The donor tested CMV seronegative and was one of the 352 seronegative cohort members. A peripheral blood sample was provided by each donor, and peripheral blood mononuclear cells were used for TCR beta sequencing. Genomic DNA extraction from the blood cell samples was performed with the Qiagen DNeasy Blood Extraction Kit.

The V and J genes are TRBV4-1 and TRBJ2-7, with 11 central nucleotides matching TRBD2. This receptor was identified in a man in his fifties in good health and CMV-seronegative. The sequencing sample was made of PBMCs. The DNA sequence is as follows: TGCGCCAGCAGCCAAGATCTTATGACTAGCGGGATTCACGAGCAGTACTTC. The encoded protein is CASSQDLMTSGIHEQYF.